This TCR beta chain was identified in a study of cytomegalovirus exposure and HLA in healthy donors. The wider study: About four fifths of 398 genotyped donors fell in the Caucasian-associated ancestry cluster. Whole-study results and caveats: A list of approximately 160 TCR beta chains associated with cytomegalovirus was given. Later analysis showed TCR association rates varying by HLA locus, highest for DRB1 and lowest for HLA-C. Trimming of TCR beta V- and J-genes showed a link, identified in a later analysis, to a missense DCLRE1C variant.

PCR amplification relied on 60 Vbeta primers (plus 13 Jbeta primers). The table came from immunoSEQ multiplex PCR; TCRdb's copy has only in-frame clones and leaves some out. The sample contains approximately 130,000 clones, 83% of which appear only once. Trimming left V 0 bases short and J 1 base short, with 5 bases between. From germline, CDR1 is SGHRS and CDR2 YFSETQ. This CDR3 spans 14 amino acids. To note about this clone: Its specificity is not known. Different DNA sequences within this sample yield the same CDR3.

The sample was PBMCs. The origin of this receptor is a man in his forties or fifties in good health and CMV-seronegative. This chain uses TRBV5-1 with TRBJ1-3; D uncertain. The CDR3, as DNA: TGCGCCAGCAGCTTGGGAGGGTCTGGAAACACCATATATTTT. It codes for CASSLGGSGNTIYF.